The 4 T cell receptor beta chains presented below share a single source sample, sequenced in a study of cytomegalovirus exposure and HLA in healthy donors. TCRdb's table, derived via immunoSEQ multiplex PCR, lists solely in-frame clones and lacks some. The sample records over 150,000 clones, roughly nine tenths being singletons. Sequenced sample: PBMCs. These receptors all stem from a woman in her 30s in good health and CMV-seronegative.

This chain joins TRBV18 and TRBJ2-2; D ambiguous. The V gene's germline CDR1 is KGHSH and CDR2 LQKENI. Trimming removed 5 bases at V and 1 base at J, with 5 bases between. CDR3 length: 13 amino acids. CDR3 sequence (DNA): TGTGCCAGCTCAAGGCTGAACACCGGGGAGCTGTTTTTT. This codes for CASSRLNTGELFF.

The chain is built from TRBV28 and TRBJ1-2; tentative D call: TRBD1 (5 bases). The CDR3 covers 12 residues. Germline V gene lookup returns CDR1 MDHEN and CDR2 SYDVKM. Trimming left V 2 bases short and J 4 bases short, with 5 bases between. DNA for the CDR3: TGTGCCAGCAGTTTACAGGGCTATGGCTACACCTTC. It is translated as CASSLQGYGYTF.

The chain combines TRBV27 with TRBJ1-2; the D is unclear. Germline V gene data show CDR1 as MNHEY and CDR2 as SMNVEV (reference sequence). The V end was cut by 7 bases, the J end by 0 bases, with 15 bases between. The CDR3 runs 15 residues. The CDR3 loop reads CASTTRSGSNYGYTF. The CDR3 region has the DNA TGTGCCAGCACCACCCGCTCCGGTTCTAACTATGGCTACACCTTC.

The chain combines TRBV11-2 with TRBJ1-3; D not certain. This CDR3 spans 16 amino acids. Germline V gene data show CDR1 as SGHAT and CDR2 as FQNNGV. The germline V and J ends were trimmed by 5 bases and 0 bases, with 14 bases remaining between them. In DNA, the CDR3 is TGTGCCAGCAGCCTTCCTCGGCGGAGCTCTGGAAACACCATATATTTT. This gives the protein CASSLPRRSSGNTIYF.